This T cell receptor (beta chain) was obtained from a study of cytotoxic CD8 clonotypes in ibrutinib-treated CLL. As for the study in general: Among responders, roughly 25 were partial and 2 complete; after median approximately 6 years, roughly 14 stayed remitted and some twelve progressed. Investigators collected response samples after a median about twelve months of treatment, range 6 to 36. Study outcomes and limitations: Public clonotypes, found uncommonly, either contracted or stayed stable on treatment.

Note on this clone: The target antigen is unknown. This specimen includes other DNA sequences encoding the same CDR3.

Some clones are missing from TCRdb's copy, which holds only in-frame ones; the method was immunoSEQ multiplex PCR. There are 150,000 or so clones in the sample; 70% to 85% occur only once, and about 27% lies in the top ten. The sequence was collected from a human donor with chronic lymphocytic leukemia. This specimen was PBMCs, taken after 12 months of ibrutinib treatment.

The CDR3 DNA reads TGTGCCTGGAGTGTAGGGGGGTATGGCTACACCTTC. Protein sequence: CAWSVGGYGYTF. The rearrangement joins TRBV30 to TRBJ1-2; a weak D match, TRBD1 (6 bases). Germline CDR1 GTSNPN, CDR2 SVGIG (reference sequence). V gave up 0 bases and J gave up 5 bases, with 7 bases separating them. The CDR3 has 12 amino acids.